This T cell receptor (beta chain) appears in the sequencing data of a study of long-term antiretroviral therapy in people with HIV. At least two post-ART and at least one pre-ART PBMC sample were available for each donor. Trimming removed 3 bases from V and 3 bases from J; junction bases left unmatched: 11. CDR1 SGHRS and CDR2 YFSETQ come from the germline V gene. The CDR3 runs 16 residues. A v3.0 immunoSEQ assay was performed at survey level. TCRdb's table, derived via immunoSEQ multiplex PCR, lists solely in-frame clones and lacks some. The table has 25,000 to 30,000 clones, around 80% seen once. V usage is TRBV5-1 and J usage is TRBJ1-1; 7 bases map to TRBD1. The sequencing used unsorted PBMCs, collected 1.5 years before starting antiretroviral therapy. The clonotype originates from a man aged 18 to 30 with HIV. The CDR3 nucleotides read TGCGCCAGCAGCTGCCGCGTACAGGGGTGTGACACTGAAGCTTTCTTT. Translating gives CASSCRVQGCDTEAFF.